This T cell receptor (beta chain) was identified during a study of CD8+ T cells in alopecia areata. A remark on this clone: The junction departs from germline at one end; a sequencing error may be responsible.

Germline V gives CDR1 SSHAT, CDR2 FNYEAQ (reference sequence). The CDR3 extends over 16 amino acids. The treatment here: oral pan-JAK inhibitor, 5-10 mg twice daily. RNA extraction was followed by reverse transcription into cDNA, which acted as the sequencing template. Clones were sequenced by immunoSEQ multiplex PCR, and TCRdb holds only the in-frame ones, with some missing. The sample includes about 150,000 clones, roughly 52% of them seen just once. This chain joins TRBV7-7 and TRBJ2-3; TRBD2 agrees at 7 bases. The clonotype comes from a human donor with alopecia areata. Sequences were derived from CD8+ T cells sorted from blood, sampled at week 4, from a patient treated with tofacitinib. The CDR3 sequence: CASSLGGEGREDTQYF. Written as DNA, the CDR3 is TGTGCTAGCAGCTTAGGAGGGGAGGGGCGCGAGGATACGCAGTATTTT.